This TCR beta chain originates from a study of blood T cell repertoires in COVID-19. Study background: The United States, Italy and Spain were the sources of the acute and convalescent COVID-19 samples. T cells, B-cell-depleted T cells, or PBMCs supplied cDNA or gDNA.

Trimming stripped 1 base from V and 4 bases from J, with 14 bases between. The V gene's germline CDR1 is SEHNR and CDR2 FQNEAQ (reference sequence). The CDR3 is 15 amino acids. In the original analysis: Researchers report that nucleated cell counts were estimated from reference gene primer amplification. Libraries were prepared by immunoSEQ multiplex PCR; TCRdb keeps only in-frame clonotypes and omits some of them. V, J and clone size are those of that table, while D and trimming were read from the DNA. Among 180,000 or so clones listed, more than 70% were seen once. The receptor's source is a woman of 80 years or more with active or convalescent COVID-19. The J gene is TRBJ2-7, the V gene TRBV7-9; TRBD2 might be the D (6 bases). The sequenced sample consisted of peripheral blood. Here the CDR3 DNA reads TGTGCCAGCAGCTTAGTTGAGGAGGGGAATTACGAGCAGTACTTC. This sequence encodes CASSLVEEGNYEQYF.